This T cell receptor beta chain comes out of a study of blood T cell repertoires in COVID-19. The cohort comprised adults aged about 18 to 100 years residing in about two dozen US areas. Method: immunoSEQ multiplex PCR; TCRdb's copy keeps in-frame clones and lacks some. The sample lists 210,000 or so clones, over 75% seen once, with about 4% in the top ten. Germline values: CDR1 SEHNR, CDR2 FQNEAQ (reference sequence). The CDR3 loop spans 16 amino acids. V was trimmed by 0 bases and J by 2 bases, leaving 12 bases between them. The receptor was derived from a young woman who had been exposed to COVID-19. The V gene is TRBV7-9, the J gene TRBJ2-3; D is undetermined. Sequencing was carried out using PBMCs or T cells enriched from blood (not recorded which). CDR3 DNA: TGTGCCAGCAGCTTAGCAAGGAGACGGAACACAGATACGCAGTATTTT. Its translation is CASSLARRRNTDTQYF.